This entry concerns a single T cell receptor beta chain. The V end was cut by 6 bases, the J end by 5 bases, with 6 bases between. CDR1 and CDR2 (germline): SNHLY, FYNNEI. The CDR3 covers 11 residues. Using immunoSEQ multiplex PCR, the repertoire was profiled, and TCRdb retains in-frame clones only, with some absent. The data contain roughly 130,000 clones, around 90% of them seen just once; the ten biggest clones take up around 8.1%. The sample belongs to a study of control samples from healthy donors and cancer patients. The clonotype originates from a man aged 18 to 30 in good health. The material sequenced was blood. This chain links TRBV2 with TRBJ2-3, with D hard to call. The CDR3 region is CASRPLDTQYF. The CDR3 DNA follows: TGTGCCAGCAGACCACTAGATACGCAGTATTTT. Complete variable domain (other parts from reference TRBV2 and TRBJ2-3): EPEVTQTPSHQVTQMGQEVILRCVPISNHLYFYWYRQILGQKVEFLVSFYNNEISEKSEIFDDQFSVERPDGSNFTLKIRSTKLEDSAMYFCASRPLDTQYFGPGTRLTVL.